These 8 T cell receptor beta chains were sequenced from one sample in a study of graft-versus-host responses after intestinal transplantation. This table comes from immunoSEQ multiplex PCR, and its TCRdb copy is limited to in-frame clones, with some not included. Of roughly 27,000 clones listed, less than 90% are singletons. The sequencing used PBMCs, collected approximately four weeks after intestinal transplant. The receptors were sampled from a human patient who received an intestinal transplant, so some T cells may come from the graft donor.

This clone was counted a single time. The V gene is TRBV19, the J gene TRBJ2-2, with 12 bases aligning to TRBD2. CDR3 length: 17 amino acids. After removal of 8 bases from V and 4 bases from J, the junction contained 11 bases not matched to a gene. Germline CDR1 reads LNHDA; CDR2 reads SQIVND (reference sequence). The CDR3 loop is CASARTSGGLGTGELFF. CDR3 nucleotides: TGTGCCAGTGCCCGTACTAGCGGGGGGCTCGGCACCGGGGAGCTGTTTTTT.

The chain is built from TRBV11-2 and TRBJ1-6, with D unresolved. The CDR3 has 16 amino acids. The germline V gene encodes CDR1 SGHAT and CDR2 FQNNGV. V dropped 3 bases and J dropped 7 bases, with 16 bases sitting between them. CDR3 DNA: TGTGCCAGCAGCTTGTCCCGAGCCCCAGGAAATTCACCCCTCCACTTT. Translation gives CASSLSRAPGNSPLHF.

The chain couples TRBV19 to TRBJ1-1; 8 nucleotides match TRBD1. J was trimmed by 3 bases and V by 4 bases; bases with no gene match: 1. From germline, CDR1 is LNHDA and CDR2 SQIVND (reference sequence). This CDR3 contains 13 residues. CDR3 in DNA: TGTGCCAGTAGTAAGGACAGGGACACTGAAGCTTTCTTT. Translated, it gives CASSKDRDTEAFF.

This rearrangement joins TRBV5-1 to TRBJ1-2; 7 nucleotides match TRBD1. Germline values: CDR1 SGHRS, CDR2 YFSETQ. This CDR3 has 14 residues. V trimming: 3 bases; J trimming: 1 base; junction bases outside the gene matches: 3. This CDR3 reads CASSSQGINYGYTF. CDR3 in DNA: TGCGCCAGCAGCTCACAGGGGATTAACTATGGCTACACCTTC.

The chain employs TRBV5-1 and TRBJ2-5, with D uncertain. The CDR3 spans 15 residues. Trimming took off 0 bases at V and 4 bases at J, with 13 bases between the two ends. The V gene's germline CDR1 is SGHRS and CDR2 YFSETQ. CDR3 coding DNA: TGCGCCAGCAGCTTGGCCTTGTTCTTGCTAGAGACCCAGTACTTC. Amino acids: CASSLALFLLETQYF.

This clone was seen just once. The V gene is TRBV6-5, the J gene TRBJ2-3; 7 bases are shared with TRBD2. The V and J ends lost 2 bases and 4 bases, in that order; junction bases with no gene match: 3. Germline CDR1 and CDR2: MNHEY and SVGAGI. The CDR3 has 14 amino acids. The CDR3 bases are TGTGCCAGCAGTTACCCGGGGAGGGCAGATACGCAGTATTTT. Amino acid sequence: CASSYPGRADTQYF.

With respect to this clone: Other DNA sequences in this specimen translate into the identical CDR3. The CDR3 loop reads CASKRQGAYEQYF. The CDR3, as DNA: TGTGCCAGCAAAAGACAGGGGGCCTACGAGCAGTACTTC. J is TRBJ2-7 and V is TRBV28, with 9 nucleotides matching TRBD1. This CDR3 is 13 amino acids long. J gave up 2 bases and V 7 bases, and 3 bases lay outside the gene matches. Per germline, CDR1 MDHEN and CDR2 SYDVKM.

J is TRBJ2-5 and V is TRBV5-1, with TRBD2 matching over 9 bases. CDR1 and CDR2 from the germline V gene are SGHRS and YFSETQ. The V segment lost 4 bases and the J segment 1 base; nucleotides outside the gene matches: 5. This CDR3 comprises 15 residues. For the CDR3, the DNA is TGCGCCAGCAGCCGGCTAGCGGGGCTCCAAGAGACCCAGTACTTC. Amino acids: CASSRLAGLQETQYF.